Listed here are 15 T cell receptor beta chains from one sample, sequenced in a study of beta chain features in type 1 diabetes. Study-wide points: All four CD4+ subsets from Type 1 diabetes patients carried moderately but significantly shorter TCRB CDR3s.

No antigen has been identified for these receptors. Sequenced material consisted of expressed TCRB transcripts (all of the isolated RNA was reverse transcribed). TCRdb keeps only in-frame clones here, not all; method: immunoSEQ multiplex PCR. The profile shows about 120,000 clones, about 16% of them singletons. The specimen sequenced was central memory CD4+ T cells from blood. The receptors were sampled from a man aged 25-45 years with type 1 diabetes.

Many counts were recorded for this clone. This chain connects TRBV7-2 to TRBJ2-1; 8 positions agree with TRBD1. V dropped 2 bases and J dropped 8; count of bases not matched to a gene: 8. This CDR3 contains 15 residues. Germline V CDR1 and CDR2: SGHTA, FQGNSA. The chain's CDR3 is CASSLFYGQGDEQFF. The CDR3 nucleotides are TGTGCCAGCAGCTTATTTTACGGACAGGGCGATGAGCAGTTCTTC.

The chain combines TRBV9 with TRBJ2-7, with 7 bases aligning to TRBD2. The trim removed 3 bases at V and 0 bases at J, leaving 9 bases unmatched. The germline V gene has CDR1 SGDLS and CDR2 YYNGEE. CDR3 length: 16 amino acids. The CDR3 sequence is CASSAGEGTDSYEQYF. The DNA for the CDR3 is TGTGCCAGCAGCGCGGGGGAGGGGACGGACTCCTACGAGCAGTACTTC.

The chain couples TRBV4-2 to TRBJ2-3; 13 bases map to TRBD2. Germline values: CDR1 LGHNA, CDR2 YNFKEQ. The CDR3 has 17 residues. V lost 9 bases and J lost 4; bases outside the gene matches: 13. The CDR3 DNA is TGTGCCAGTAAAAAGGGAGGGACTAGCGGGGCGCCAGATACGCAGTATTTT. Translation: CASKKGGTSGAPDTQYF.

This clone was counted a few times. The chain links TRBV6-1 to TRBJ1-2; 7 bases agree with TRBD1. Trimming took 5 bases from V and 6 from J; bases not matched to a gene: 9. This CDR3 spans 14 amino acids. Germline V CDR1 and CDR2: MNHNS, SASEGT. CDR3 DNA: TGTGCCAGCAGTCGCACAGGGGAGGATAATGGCTACACCTTC. Protein: CASSRTGEDNGYTF.

Many counts were recorded for this clone. The chain couples TRBV7-8 to TRBJ1-1; D remains ambiguous. This CDR3 is 16 amino acids long. The germline gives CDR1 SGHVS, CDR2 FQNEAQ. Trimming took off 1 base at V and 1 base at J, with 13 bases between the two ends. CDR3 DNA: TGTGCCAGCAGCTTAGTATTTAGGCACCGGAACACTGAAGCTTTCTTT. The encoded protein is CASSLVFRHRNTEAFF.

This chain joins TRBV10-3 and TRBJ1-4, with D possibly TRBD1 on 6 matching bases. Trimming stripped 10 bases from V and 6 bases from J, with 21 bases between. CDR3 size: 15 residues. Per germline, CDR1 ENHRY and CDR2 SYGVKD. The CDR3 DNA reads as TGTGCCACCACCCCCAGCTTGGGGGCGTATGAAAAACTGTTTTTT. Encoded protein: CATTPSLGAYEKLFF.

The chain combines TRBV5-1 with TRBJ2-1, with 8 bases that match TRBD2. Germline values: CDR1 SGHRS, CDR2 YFSETQ. The CDR3 consists of 16 residues. V lost 4 bases and J lost 6; bases outside the gene matches: 12. In nucleotides, the CDR3 is TGCGCCAGCAGCGCTCTGCAGCGGGGGAGGAGCAATGAGCAGTTCTTC. Its protein product is CASSALQRGRSNEQFF.

The sample holds a few counts of this clone. J is TRBJ2-3 and V is TRBV7-2, with a tentative D call TRBD2 (6 bases). The CDR3 totals 15 residues. Trimming stripped 6 bases from V and 0 bases from J, with 13 bases between. Per germline, CDR1 SGHTA and CDR2 FQGNSA. CDR3 region: CASRTRGSSTDTQYF. The DNA of the CDR3 is TGTGCCAGCAGGACTAGAGGCTCTAGCACAGATACGCAGTATTTT.

This chain joins TRBV7-9 and TRBJ2-1; 9 nucleotides align to TRBD1. Per germline, CDR1 SEHNR and CDR2 FQNEAQ (reference sequence). V gave up 1 base and J gave up 9 bases; unmatched junction bases: 7. The CDR3 loop spans 15 amino acids. CDR3 in DNA: TGTGCCAGCAGCTTAGTGGCCGGACAGGGGACTGAGCAGTTCTTC. Encoded protein: CASSLVAGQGTEQFF.

This clone was found a few times. The chain recombines TRBV11-2 with TRBJ2-4; TRBD1 might be the D (7 bases). The CDR3 is made up of 18 amino acids. The V end lost 3 bases, the J end lost 4 bases, and 22 bases lay between the germline ends. Germline CDR1 is SGHAT and CDR2 is FQNNGV. CDR3 loop: CASSFMPQGEAAKNIQYF. The CDR3 bases are TGTGCCAGCAGCTTCATGCCGCAGGGGGAGGCCGCTAAAAACATTCAGTACTTC.

The V call is TRBV5-4, the J call TRBJ2-3; D might be TRBD1 (5 bases). Germline V gives CDR1 SGHNT, CDR2 YYREEE (reference sequence). This CDR3 has 17 residues. V was pared by 0 bases and J by 0 bases, with 14 bases between. The CDR3 is CASSLAFRGTSTDTQYF. The CDR3 nucleotides read TGTGCCAGCAGCTTGGCCTTTAGGGGAACAAGCACAGATACGCAGTATTTT.

In its sample, this clone was seen a few times. The chain couples TRBV4-3 to TRBJ2-4; TRBD2 matches at 10 bases. V was pared by 4 bases and J by 0 bases, with 6 bases of the junction left unmatched. CDR1 LGHNA and CDR2 YSLEER come from the germline V gene. This CDR3 region has 17 residues. The CDR3 protein is CASSLGSGGLAKNIQYF. CDR3 DNA sequence: TGCGCCAGCAGCCTAGGTAGCGGGGGGCTAGCCAAAAACATTCAGTACTTC.

The chain recombines TRBV5-1 with TRBJ2-3; 7 nucleotides align to TRBD1. Germline loops: CDR1 SGHRS, CDR2 YFSETQ. Trimming cost V 7 bases and J 1 base; bases outside gene matches: 6. This CDR3 region has 14 residues. In DNA form, the CDR3 reads TGCGCCAGCGCCAAGGGGGCCGGCACAGATACGCAGTATTTT. Protein product: CASAKGAGTDTQYF.

This chain uses TRBV9 with TRBJ2-7, with 9 bases lining up with TRBD1. Germline CDR1 is SGDLS and CDR2 is YYNGEE. The CDR3 covers 14 residues. V gave up 4 bases and J gave up 6 bases; unmatched junction bases: 8. CDR3 region: CASSPPLDRGEQYF. The CDR3 DNA reads TGTGCCAGCAGCCCGCCACTGGACAGGGGCGAGCAGTACTTC.

V is TRBV18 and J is TRBJ2-3, with TRBD2 identical over 13 bases. Germline values: CDR1 KGHSH, CDR2 LQKENI. V shed 4 bases, J shed 1 base, and the junction held 2 bases outside the gene matches. The CDR3 covers 16 residues. DNA for the CDR3: TGTGCCAGCTCACACGGGACTAGCGGGGGCACAGATACGCAGTATTTT. The encoded protein is CASSHGTSGGTDTQYF.